This section outlines one T cell receptor (beta chain) sequence together with its context. This receptor's antigen is unknown. Base-call qualities are not available, and no considerably larger clone is one nucleotide away. V is cut back by 3 bases and J by 2 bases, with 1 base in the junction unmatched. Measured from the cysteine to the phenylalanine, the CDR3 is 14 residues long. The read is trimmed to its CDR3 DNA, 42 bases read in frame from base 1. The germline V gene provides CDR1 SNHLY and CDR2 FYNNEI. Before TCR sequencing, CD3+CD8+ T cells were sorted out of fresh PBMCs. This record belongs to a study of immunodeficiency (dated by TCRdb to between 2018 and 2020). Turning to the overall study: To search for oligoclonality and VDJ recombination defects, the researchers carried out a repertoire analysis. The full study reports these points: Restricted TRB V-J pairing and lower productive entropy were observed in patient CD8+ T cells compared with control CD8+ T cells. In the entropy comparisons of patients against healthy controls, patients were shown as n=3 (open circles), and an effect of thymic development was suggested only as a possibility. Based on top-100 and total clonotype frequencies, severe oligoclonality was found in patient CD8+ T cells but not in patient CD4+ T cells.

Genomic DNA was extracted using the QIAamp DNA Blood Mini Kit and was submitted for immunoSEQ repertoire analysis. Multiplex PCR was used to amplify CDR3 regions from a standard amount of genomic DNA template. The PCR products underwent sequencing on an Illumina platform. The paper's processing steps were these. Sequences were mapped to a reference, using V, D and J gene definitions from IMGT. A nearest-neighbor clustering algorithm merged closely related sequences to remove PCR and sequencing errors. V, D and J usage in productive unique and total sequences was analyzed using ImmunoSEQ Analyzer tools and R version 3.6.1. TCRdb's version of the immuneACCESS table is confined to in-frame rearrangements and falls short of the full clone set. An unresolved V gene accounts for under half of the shortfall where checked; the remainder is of unknown origin. V, J and clone size derive from that table, while D and trimming were established from the DNA sequence. The sample yields around 3,500 clones; about 88% were counted once. The ten largest clones capture around 12% of the sample.

This receptor chain uses TRBV2 and TRBJ1-5; TRBD1 lines up with 7 middle nucleotides. Sequencing was carried out using CD8+ T cells from blood. This TCR derives from a human donor in good health. The CDR3 sequence is CASSDQGGNQPQHF. The nucleotide sequence is TGTGCCAGCAGTGACCAGGGGGGCAATCAGCCCCAGCATTTT.